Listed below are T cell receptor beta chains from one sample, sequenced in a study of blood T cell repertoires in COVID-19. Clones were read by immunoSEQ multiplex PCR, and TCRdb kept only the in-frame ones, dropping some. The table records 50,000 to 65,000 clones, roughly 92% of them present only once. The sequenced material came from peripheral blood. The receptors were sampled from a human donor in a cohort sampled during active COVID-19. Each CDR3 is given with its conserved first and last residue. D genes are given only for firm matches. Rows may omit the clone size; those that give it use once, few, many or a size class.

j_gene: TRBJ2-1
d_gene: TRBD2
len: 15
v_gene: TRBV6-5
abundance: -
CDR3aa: CASIRTSGSPNEQFF
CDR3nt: TGTGCCAGCATTCGGACTAGCGGGAGTCCCAATGAGCAGTTCTTC

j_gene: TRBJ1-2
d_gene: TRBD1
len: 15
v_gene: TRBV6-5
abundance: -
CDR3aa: CASSRTGGGRYGYTF
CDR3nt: TGTGCCAGCAGTAGGACAGGGGGCGGTCGCTATGGCTACACCTTC

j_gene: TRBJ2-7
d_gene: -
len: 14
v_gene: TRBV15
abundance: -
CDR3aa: CATSSRSARSEQYF
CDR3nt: TGTGCCACCAGCAGCCGGTCCGCACGGAGCGAGCAGTACTTC

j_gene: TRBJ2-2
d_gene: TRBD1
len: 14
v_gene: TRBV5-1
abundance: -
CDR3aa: CASRLTGDTGELFF
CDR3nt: TGCGCCAGCAGACTTACAGGGGACACCGGGGAGCTGTTTTTT

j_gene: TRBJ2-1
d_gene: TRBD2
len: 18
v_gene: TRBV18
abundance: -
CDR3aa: CASSPGLAGDVSYNEQFF
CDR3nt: TGTGCCAGCTCACCGGGACTAGCGGGAGATGTGTCCTACAATGAGCAGTTCTTC

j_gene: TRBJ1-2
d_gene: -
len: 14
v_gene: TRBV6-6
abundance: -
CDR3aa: CASSYDRRNYGYTF
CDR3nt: TGTGCCAGCAGTTACGACAGGAGGAACTATGGCTACACCTTC

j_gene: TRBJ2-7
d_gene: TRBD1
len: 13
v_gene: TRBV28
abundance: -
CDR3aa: CASRTGGTYEQYF
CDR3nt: TGTGCCAGCCGGACAGGGGGAACCTACGAGCAGTACTTC

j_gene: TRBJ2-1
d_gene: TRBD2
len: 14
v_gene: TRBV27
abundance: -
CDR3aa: CASSLLAGGGEQFF
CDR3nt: TGTGCCAGCAGTTTACTAGCGGGGGGGGGTGAGCAGTTCTTC

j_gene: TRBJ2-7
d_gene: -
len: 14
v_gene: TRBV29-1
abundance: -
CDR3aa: CSVEDSWQAGEQYF
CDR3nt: TGCAGCGTTGAAGATTCCTGGCAGGCCGGCGAGCAGTACTTC

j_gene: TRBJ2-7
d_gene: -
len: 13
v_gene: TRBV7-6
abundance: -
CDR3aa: CASRSGQGHEQYF
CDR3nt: TGTGCCAGCCGTTCGGGACAAGGCCACGAGCAGTACTTC

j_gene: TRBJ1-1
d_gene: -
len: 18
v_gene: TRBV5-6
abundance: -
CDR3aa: CASSPVGRLTSVGTEAFF
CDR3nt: TGTGCCAGCAGCCCCGTGGGGCGGCTGACGTCCGTGGGCACTGAAGCTTTCTTT

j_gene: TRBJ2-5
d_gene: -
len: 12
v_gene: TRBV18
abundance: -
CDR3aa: CASSTGQETQYF
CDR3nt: TGTGCCAGCTCCACAGGTCAAGAGACCCAGTACTTC

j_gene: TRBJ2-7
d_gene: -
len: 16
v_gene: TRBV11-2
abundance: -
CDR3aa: CASSSLRQDLPYEQYF
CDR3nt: TGTGCCAGCAGCTCTCTAAGACAGGACTTACCCTACGAGCAGTACTTC

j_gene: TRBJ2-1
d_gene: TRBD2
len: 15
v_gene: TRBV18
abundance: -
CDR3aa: CASSPGLAGGNEQFF
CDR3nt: TGTGCCAGCTCACCAGGACTAGCGGGGGGGAATGAGCAGTTCTTC

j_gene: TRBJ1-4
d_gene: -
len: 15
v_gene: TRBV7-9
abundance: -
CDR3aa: CASSRERQINEKLFF
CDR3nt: TGTGCCAGCAGCCGCGAGAGGCAGATTAATGAAAAACTGTTTTTT

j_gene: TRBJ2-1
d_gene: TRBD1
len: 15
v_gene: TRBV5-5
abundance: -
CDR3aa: CASSSPGTGPREQFF
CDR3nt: TGTGCCAGCAGCTCTCCCGGGACAGGTCCCAGAGAGCAGTTCTTC

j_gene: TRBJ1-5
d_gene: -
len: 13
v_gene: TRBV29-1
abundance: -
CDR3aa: CSVSRGDGQPQHF
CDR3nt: TGCAGCGTTTCTCGGGGGGATGGCCAGCCCCAGCATTTT

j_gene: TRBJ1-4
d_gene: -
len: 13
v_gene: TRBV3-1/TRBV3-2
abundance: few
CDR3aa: CASTPGGGLKLFF
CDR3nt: TGTGCCAGCACCCCCGGCGGGGGCCTAAAACTGTTTTTT

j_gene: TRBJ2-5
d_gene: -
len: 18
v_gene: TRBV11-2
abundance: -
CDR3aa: CASSLGGVGTRGAETQYF
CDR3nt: TGTGCCAGCAGCTTAGGGGGGGTGGGCACACGAGGGGCGGAGACCCAGTACTTC

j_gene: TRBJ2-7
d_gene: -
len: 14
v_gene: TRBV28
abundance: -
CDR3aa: CASSLSPGLDEQYF
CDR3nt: TGTGCCAGCAGTTTAAGTCCAGGGCTAGACGAGCAGTACTTC

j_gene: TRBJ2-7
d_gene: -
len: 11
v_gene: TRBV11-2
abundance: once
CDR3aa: CASRTGIEQYF
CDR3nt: TGTGCCAGCAGAACCGGGATCGAGCAGTACTTC

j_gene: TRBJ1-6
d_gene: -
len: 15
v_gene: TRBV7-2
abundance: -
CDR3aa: CASSLQASAGSPLHF
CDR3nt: TGTGCCAGCAGCTTACAGGCATCGGCGGGGTCACCCCTCCACTTT

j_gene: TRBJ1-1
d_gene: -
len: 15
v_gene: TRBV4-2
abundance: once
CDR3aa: CASSQPGHVNTEAFF
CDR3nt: TGTGCCAGCAGCCAACCGGGACACGTGAACACTGAAGCTTTCTTT

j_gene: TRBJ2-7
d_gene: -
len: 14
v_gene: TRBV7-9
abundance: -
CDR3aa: CASSLEGEIYEQYF
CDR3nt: TGTGCCAGCAGCTTAGAGGGGGAGATCTACGAGCAGTACTTC

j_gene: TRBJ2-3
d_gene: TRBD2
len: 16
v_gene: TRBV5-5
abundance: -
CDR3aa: CASSLAGRGSTDTQYF
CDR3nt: TGTGCCAGCAGCTTGGCGGGGCGGGGGAGCACAGATACGCAGTATTTT

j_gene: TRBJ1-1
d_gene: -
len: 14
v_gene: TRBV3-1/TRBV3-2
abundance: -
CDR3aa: CASSQDTGNTEAFF
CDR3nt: TGTGCCAGCAGCCAAGATACGGGGAACACTGAAGCTTTCTTT

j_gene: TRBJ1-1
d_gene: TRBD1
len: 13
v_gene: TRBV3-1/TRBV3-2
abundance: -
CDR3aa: CASSLRTGTEAFF
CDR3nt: TGTGCCAGCAGCCTTAGGACAGGGACTGAAGCTTTCTTT

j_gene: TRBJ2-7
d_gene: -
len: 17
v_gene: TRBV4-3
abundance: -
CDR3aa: CASSQDWKGNSRGEQYF
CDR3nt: TGCGCCAGCAGCCAAGACTGGAAGGGCAACAGTCGGGGCGAGCAGTACTTC

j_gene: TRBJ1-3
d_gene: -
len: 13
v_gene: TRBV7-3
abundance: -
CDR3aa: CASKGDTGNTIYF
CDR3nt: TGTGCCAGCAAAGGGGACACTGGAAACACCATATATTTT

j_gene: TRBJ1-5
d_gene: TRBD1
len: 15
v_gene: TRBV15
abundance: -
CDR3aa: CATSREQGAGQPQHF
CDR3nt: TGTGCCACCAGCAGGGAACAGGGGGCGGGTCAGCCCCAGCATTTT

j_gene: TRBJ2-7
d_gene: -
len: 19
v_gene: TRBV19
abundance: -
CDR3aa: CASSITIALTGEFFYEQYF
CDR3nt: TGTGCCAGTAGTATAACAATAGCCCTGACCGGGGAATTCTTCTACGAGCAGTACTTC

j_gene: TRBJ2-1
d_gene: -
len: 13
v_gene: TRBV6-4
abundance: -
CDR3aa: CASPRSPYNEQFF
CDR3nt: TGTGCCAGCCCGAGATCCCCCTACAATGAGCAGTTCTTC